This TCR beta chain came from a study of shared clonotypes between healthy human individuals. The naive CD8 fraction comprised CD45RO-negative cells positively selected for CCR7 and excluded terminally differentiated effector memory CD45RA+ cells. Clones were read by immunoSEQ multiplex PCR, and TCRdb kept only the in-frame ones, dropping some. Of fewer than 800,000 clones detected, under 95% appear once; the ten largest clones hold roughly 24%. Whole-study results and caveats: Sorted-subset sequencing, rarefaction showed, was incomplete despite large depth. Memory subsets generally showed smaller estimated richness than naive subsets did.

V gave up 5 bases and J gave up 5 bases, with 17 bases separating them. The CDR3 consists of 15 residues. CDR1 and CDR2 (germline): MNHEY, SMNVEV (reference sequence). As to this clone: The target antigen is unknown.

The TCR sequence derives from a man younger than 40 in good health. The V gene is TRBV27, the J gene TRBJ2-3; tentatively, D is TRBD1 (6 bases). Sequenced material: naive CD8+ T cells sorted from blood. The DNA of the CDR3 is TGTGCCAGCAGTGCGAGACAGGATGCGGGAGATACGCAGTATTTT. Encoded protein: CASSARQDAGDTQYF.